These 21 T cell receptor beta chains share one sample of origin, sequenced in a study of PD-1 blockade in mismatch repair-deficient tumors. Sequencing used immunoSEQ multiplex PCR; TCRdb keeps in-frame clones, though not all of them. The top ten hold 4% to 6% of the sample, which has roughly 120,000 clones, over 65% seen once. The material was peripheral blood, obtained 60 weeks after starting pembrolizumab. Every receptor here comes from an adult with mismatch repair-deficient cancer.

The chain combines TRBV30 with TRBJ2-7; no reliable D call. CDR1 is GTSNPN and CDR2 is SVGIG in the germline V gene (reference sequence). The CDR3 runs 14 residues. V shed 4 bases and J shed 1 base, with 14 bases lying between them. This chain's CDR3 is CAWTYGAPSYEQYF. The CDR3 nucleotides are TGTGCCTGGACCTATGGAGCCCCATCCTACGAGCAGTACTTC.

The chain links TRBV9 to TRBJ1-2, with 7 bases that match TRBD1. This CDR3 has 14 amino acids. V was clipped by 0 bases and J by 4 bases; unmatched bases: 3. From germline, CDR1 is SGDLS and CDR2 YYNGEE. The CDR3, as DNA: TGTGCCAGCAGCGTAGAAAGGACAGGCTATGGCTACACCTTC. Translated: CASSVERTGYGYTF.

The J gene is TRBJ1-2, the V gene TRBV15; D is unclear. The CDR3 extends over 15 amino acids. Germline CDR1 and CDR2: LNHNV and YYDKDF (reference sequence). V gave up 1 base and J gave up 3 bases, with 12 bases separating them. CDR3 DNA: TGTGCCACCAGCAGAGTTGGGGAGGGAGACTATGGCTACACCTTC. As protein: CATSRVGEGDYGYTF.

The chain links TRBV27 to TRBJ1-1, with D perhaps TRBD1 (6 bases). V lost 2 bases and J lost 3, with 19 bases in between. The length of the CDR3 is 17 residues. The germline V gene has CDR1 MNHEY and CDR2 SMNVEV (reference sequence). The DNA of the CDR3 is TGTGCCAGCAGTTTAGGGGGAACAGGGTATTTTCACACTGAAGCTTTCTTT. Protein product: CASSLGGTGYFHTEAFF.

The chain couples TRBV21-1 to TRBJ2-1; TRBD2 is taken as the D call from the table, unchecked against the DNA. TRBV21-1 is a documented pseudogene. This CDR3 comprises 20 residues. The CDR3 nucleotides read TGTGCCAGCAGCAAAGGGCCTTGCGGTATTGGCGGGAGCTCCTACAATGAGCAGTTCTTC. As protein: CASSKGPCGIGGSSYNEQFF.

This chain links TRBV9 with TRBJ2-3; D unresolved. The germline V gene has CDR1 SGDLS and CDR2 YYNGEE. This CDR3 region has 15 residues. Trimming pared 1 base from V and 0 bases from J, leaving 9 bases between. CDR3 amino acids: CASSVQAMSTDTQYF. The CDR3 DNA reads TGTGCCAGCAGCGTACAGGCAATGAGCACAGATACGCAGTATTTT.

V gene TRBV5-1 combines with J gene TRBJ2-3, with TRBD2 identical over 11 bases. This CDR3 contains 18 residues. V was pared by 4 bases and J by 5 bases, with 15 bases of the junction left unmatched. The germline V gene has CDR1 SGHRS and CDR2 YFSETQ. This CDR3 is CASSPYPHSGRGGDTQYF. Here the CDR3 DNA reads TGCGCCAGCAGCCCCTATCCTCATAGCGGGAGGGGGGGAGATACGCAGTATTTT.

This chain uses TRBV5-4 with TRBJ2-2; the D is unclear. Trimming pared 0 bases from V and 5 bases from J, leaving 8 bases between. The CDR3 runs 14 residues. The germline CDR1 and CDR2 sequences are SGHNT and YYREEE (reference sequence). The CDR3 protein is CASSLARSTGELFF. The DNA for the CDR3 is TGTGCCAGCAGCTTGGCCAGGTCAACCGGGGAGCTGTTTTTT.

This clone was detected only a few times. V gene TRBV6-6 combines with J gene TRBJ1-4; D remains ambiguous. This CDR3 has 14 amino acids. Germline V CDR1 and CDR2: MNHNY, SVGAGI (reference sequence). Trimming stripped 1 base from V and 5 bases from J, with 8 bases between. Here the CDR3 DNA reads TGTGCCAGCAGTTACTACTCGGAAAATGAAAAACTGTTTTTT. It specifies CASSYYSENEKLFF.

The sample holds a few counts of this clone. This chain joins TRBV4-1 and TRBJ2-5, with 7 nucleotides matching TRBD2. The germline CDR1 and CDR2 sequences are MGHRA and YSYEKL. J gave up 5 bases and V 1 base, and 4 bases lay outside the gene matches. The CDR3 is made up of 14 amino acids. CDR3 region: CASSQGLREETQYF. CDR3 in DNA: TGCGCCAGCAGCCAAGGGTTGCGGGAGGAGACCCAGTACTTC.

V gene TRBV21-1 combines with J gene TRBJ2-7; TRBD1, the table's D call, lacks a check against the DNA. TRBV21-1 is marked as a pseudogene. CDR3 length: 12 amino acids. CDR3 sequence (DNA): TGTGCCAGCAGCAAGACAGATACTGAGCAGTACTTC. Translation gives CASSKTDTEQYF.

The V and J genes are TRBV7-9 and TRBJ2-3, with TRBD1 identical over 8 bases. V lost 2 bases and J lost 4; bases outside the gene matches: 5. This CDR3 is built from 15 residues. Looked up from germline, CDR1 is SEHNR and CDR2 is FQNEAQ (reference sequence). CDR3 sequence: CASSLWQGASDTQYF. Here the CDR3 DNA reads TGTGCCAGCAGCTTATGGCAGGGGGCATCAGATACGCAGTATTTT. Complete variable domain (other parts from reference TRBV7-9 and TRBJ2-3): DTGVSQNPRHKITKRGQNVTFRCDPISEHNRLYWYRQTLGQGPEFLTYFQNEAQLEKSRLLSDRFSAERPKGSFSTLEIQRTEQGDSAMYLCASSLWQGASDTQYFGPGTRLTVL.

J is TRBJ1-2 and V is TRBV4-2, with 7 bases that match TRBD1. This CDR3 is built from 13 residues. Germline V CDR1 and CDR2: LGHNA, YNFKEQ. The V segment lost 3 bases and the J segment 8 bases; nucleotides outside the gene matches: 6. The CDR3 nucleotides are TGTGCCAGCAGCCAGACAGGGACCAAAGGCTACACCTTC. Its protein product is CASSQTGTKGYTF.

V is TRBV7-9 and J is TRBJ2-3; maybe TRBD2 (6 bases). The V and J ends lost 4 bases and 1 base respectively, with 12 bases between them. From germline, CDR1 is SEHNR and CDR2 FQNEAQ (reference sequence). The CDR3 contains 15 residues. In nucleotides, the CDR3 is TGTGCCAGCAGCTCCTCGGGAGTTGGCACAGATACGCAGTATTTT. As protein: CASSSSGVGTDTQYF.

The rearrangement uses TRBV4-3 and TRBJ2-5; no clear D gene. Germline values: CDR1 LGHNA, CDR2 YSLEER. The CDR3 sequence is 14 residues long. Trimming removed 0 bases at V and 0 bases at J, with 5 bases between. In DNA, the CDR3 is TGCGCCAGCAGCCAAGAGCAGTACCAAGAGACCCAGTACTTC. It codes for CASSQEQYQETQYF.

The V gene is TRBV13, the J gene TRBJ2-5; 9 bases align to TRBD2. CDR1 and CDR2 from the germline V gene are PRHDT and FYEKMQ (reference sequence). V was clipped by 5 bases and J by 3 bases; unmatched bases: 7. This CDR3 has 15 amino acids. The CDR3 protein is CASSEGTSREETQYF. The CDR3 DNA is TGTGCCAGCAGCGAAGGGACTAGCCGAGAAGAGACCCAGTACTTC. Drawing the rest from reference TRBV13 and TRBJ2-5, the complete variable domain is AAGVIQSPRHLIKEKRETATLKCYPIPRHDTVYWYQQGPGQDPQFLISFYEKMQSDKGSIPDRFSAQQFSDYHSELNMSSLELGDSALYFCASSEGTSREETQYFGPGTRLLVL.

The J gene is TRBJ1-4, the V gene TRBV7-9; no clear D. CDR3 length: 18 residues. CDR1 and CDR2 from the germline V gene are SEHNR and FQNEAQ (reference sequence). With 4 bases removed from V and 3 bases from J, the gap between germline ends came to 21 bases. The CDR3 DNA reads as TGTGCCAGCAGCTCCCACGGTAGGGATGCCTTGGCTAATGAAAAACTGTTTTTT. Protein: CASSSHGRDALANEKLFF.

This clone was counted between two and nine times. CDR3 region: CAISEDGTRAREQYF. The CDR3 coding sequence is TGTGCCATCAGTGAGGATGGGACTAGGGCGCGCGAGCAGTACTTC. This sequence joins TRBV10-3 and TRBJ2-7; 8 nucleotides match TRBD2. CDR1 and CDR2 from the germline V gene are ENHRY and SYGVKD. CDR3 length: 15 amino acids. The junction had 9 bases not matched to a gene; V was cut back by 2 bases and J by 6 bases.

The table lists this clone with a few counts. The gene calls are TRBV25-1 and TRBJ1-3; D ambiguous. Trimming took off 7 bases at V and 3 bases at J, with 4 bases between the two ends. CDR1 is MGHDK, CDR2 SYGVNS, per germline. This CDR3 region has 11 residues. CDR3 protein: CASINGNTIYF. Written as DNA, the CDR3 is TGTGCCAGCATCAATGGAAACACCATATATTTT. The full variable domain, completed using reference TRBV25-1 and TRBJ1-3, is EADIYQTPRYLVIGTGKKITLECSQTMGHDKMYWYQQDPGMELHLIHYSYGVNSTEKGDLSSESTVSRIRTEHFPLTLESARPSHTSQYLCASINGNTIYFGEGSWLTVV.

The chain is built from TRBV6-6 and TRBJ2-2; D not resolved. Germline V lookup: CDR1 MNHNY, CDR2 SVGAGI (reference sequence). The CDR3 is 16 residues long. Trimming pared 7 bases from V and 2 bases from J, leaving 17 bases between. CDR3 nucleotide sequence: TGTGCCAGCAATCCACTGGACGGATTAAACACCGGGGAGCTGTTTTTT. Protein product: CASNPLDGLNTGELFF.

This clone turned up a few times. The rearrangement links TRBV6-5 to TRBJ2-7, with 7 bases lining up with TRBD1. Germline CDR1 and CDR2: MNHEY and SVGAGI. The CDR3 consists of 15 residues. After removal of 0 bases from V and 0 bases from J, the junction contained 2 bases not matched to a gene. CDR3 loop: CASSYSGTASYEQYF. CDR3 bases: TGTGCCAGCAGTTACTCCGGGACAGCCTCCTACGAGCAGTACTTC.